This paragraph reports one T cell receptor (beta chain). Running of the assay took place at deep level. Per the authors' pipeline: Quality scores were absent from the junction-only immunoSEQ sequences, so filtering differed. Only in-frame clones appear in the TCRdb table, and some are missing; sequencing was by immunoSEQ multiplex PCR. The V and J calls and the clone size are those of that table, but D and trimming were determined from the DNA. This table has fewer than 350,000 clones, roughly 91% appearing once. The sample is drawn from a study of shared clonotypes between healthy human individuals. V lost 5 bases to trimming and J lost 7 bases; unmatched junction nucleotides: 17. CDR1 is MGHDK and CDR2 is SYGVNS in the germline V gene. This CDR3 region has 18 residues.

The sample consisted of memory CD8+ T cells sorted from blood. Subset denoted: CD45RO+ cells pooled with CCR7-negative TemRA cells. The chain uses TRBV25-1 and TRBJ1-6; TRBD1 agrees at 7 bases. The clonotype originates from a man between 18 and 29 years old in good health. The CDR3 nucleotides are TGTGCCAGCAGTCCTGCCCCGACAGGGTACTCAACGAATTCACCCCTCCACTTT. This codes for CASSPAPTGYSTNSPLHF.